These 5 T cell receptor beta chains were all obtained from the same sample, sequenced in a study of OX40 agonist ivuxolimab in advanced cancers. Assay used: immunoSEQ multiplex PCR; TCRdb lists only in-frame clones, some missing. The sample contains roughly 75,000 clones, approximately 89% of which appear only once. The sample in question was CD4+ or CD8+ T cells sorted from blood, obtained in a trial of the OX40 agonist ivuxolimab. The receptors shown here come from an adult with an advanced solid tumor such as melanoma, head and neck, liver or kidney cancer.

This clone was detected only a few times. This chain joins TRBV6-5 and TRBJ2-7; D possibly uses TRBD1 or TRBD2 (5 bases each). The germline gives CDR1 MNHEY, CDR2 SVGAGI. The CDR3 spans 15 residues. Deletions cut 5 bases from V and 5 bases from J, with 19 bases between. The CDR3 is CASSLKPRGVHEQYF. In DNA, the CDR3 is TGTGCCAGCAGTCTAAAGCCTAGAGGGGTCCACGAGCAGTACTTC.

V and J are TRBV7-3 and TRBJ1-1; TRBD1 might be the D (5 bases). CDR1 SGHTA and CDR2 FQGTGA come from the germline V gene. V lost 5 bases and J lost 6, with 22 bases in between. This CDR3 has 16 residues. CDR3 loop: CASSRLPPGTASEAFF. The DNA for the CDR3 is TGTGCCAGCAGCCGGTTGCCCCCTGGGACGGCCTCTGAAGCTTTCTTT.

V is TRBV18 and J is TRBJ2-1; TRBD1 or TRBD2 may be the D gene (5 bases each). CDR1 and CDR2 from the germline V gene are KGHSH and LQKENI. V shed 6 bases and J shed 9 bases, with 15 bases lying between them. The CDR3 extends over 13 amino acids. The CDR3, as DNA: TGTGCCAGCTCTAGGGACCCCCCGGGTGAGCAGTTCTTC. This gives the protein CASSRDPPGEQFF.

The chain is built from TRBV4-3 and TRBJ1-4; D uncertain. Germline V gene data show CDR1 as LGHNA and CDR2 as YSLEER. V was shortened by 0 bases and J by 8 bases, with 7 bases between the two germline ends. The CDR3 sequence is 13 residues long. In DNA form, the CDR3 reads TGCGCCAGCAGCCAAGATTTGAGGGAAAAACTGTTTTTT. It specifies CASSQDLREKLFF.

This clone was observed a single time. V is TRBV4-2 and J is TRBJ2-5; possibly TRBD1 for D (5 bases). Germline V CDR1 and CDR2: LGHNA, YNFKEQ. Trimming removed 0 bases from V and 7 bases from J, with 18 bases in between. CDR3 length: 16 residues. The CDR3 loop is CASSQDRPDLGATQYF. The CDR3 coding sequence is TGTGCCAGCAGCCAAGATAGGCCCGACCTAGGGGCGACCCAGTACTTC.